Here is one T cell receptor beta chain with its context. Source study methods: Using reference gene primer amplification, nucleated cell counts were estimated. The table came from immunoSEQ multiplex PCR; TCRdb's copy has only in-frame clones and leaves some out. V and J calls and clone size are copied from that table; D and trimming were computed from the DNA. The sample gives some 200,000 clones, approximately 80% of which show up once; roughly 18% is in the top ten. The sample belongs to a study of blood T cell repertoires in COVID-19. Looking at the study overall: COVID-19 samples collected from the United States, Italy and Spain covered acute and convalescent phases. PBMCs, B-cell-depleted T cells, or T cells provided the cDNA or gDNA that made up the material.

J lost 7 bases, V lost 0 bases, and 5 bases had no gene match. The CDR3 sequence is 14 residues long. From germline, CDR1 is MNHNS and CDR2 SASEGT. V gene TRBV6-1 combines with J gene TRBJ2-5; 7 bases are a match to TRBD2. This receptor was identified in a woman older than 75 with active or convalescent COVID-19. What was sequenced was peripheral blood. The DNA for the CDR3 is TGTGCCAGCAGTGAAGCGCGCGGGAGCGGGACCCAGTACTTC. Its protein product is CASSEARGSGTQYF.